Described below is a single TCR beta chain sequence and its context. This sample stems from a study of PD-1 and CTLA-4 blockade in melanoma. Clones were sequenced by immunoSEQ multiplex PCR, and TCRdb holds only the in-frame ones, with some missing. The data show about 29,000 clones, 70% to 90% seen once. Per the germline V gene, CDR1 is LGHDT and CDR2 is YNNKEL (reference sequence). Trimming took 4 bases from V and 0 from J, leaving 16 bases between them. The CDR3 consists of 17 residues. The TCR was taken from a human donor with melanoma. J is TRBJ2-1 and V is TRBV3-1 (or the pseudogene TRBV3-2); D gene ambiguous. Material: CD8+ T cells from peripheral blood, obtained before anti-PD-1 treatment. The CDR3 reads CASSLLPVSLSYNEQFF. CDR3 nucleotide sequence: TGTGCCAGCAGCCTCCTTCCCGTATCGCTCTCCTACAATGAGCAGTTCTTC.